The clone carrying this T cell receptor beta chain was picked up one time. Its antigen is undetermined. Cells sorted as Tregs were CD4+, CD25+ and CD127-/low. Findings of the study overall: The larger cohort examined one V-J beta rearrangement, not whole repertoires. Tumor Treg TCRs overlapped most with tumor naive CD4+ cells. In terms of TCR gene usage, tumor memory CD4+ T cells clustered together with blood and lymph node memory CD4+ cells, as well as with lymph node naive CD4+ cells.

Constant-region reverse primers amplified full-length variable regions, followed by semi-nested Nested Universal Primer A PCR. From the 5' RACE reads, TCRdb called clonotypes with MiXCR, one entry per CDR3 protein. The repertoire holds around 30,000 distinct CDR3 sequences, with around 27% as singletons. Looked up from germline, CDR1 is SGHVS and CDR2 is FQNEAQ. The CDR3 extends over 15 amino acids. V shed 2 bases and J shed 6 bases, with 17 bases lying between them. V usage is TRBV7-8 and J usage is TRBJ2-7; D is perhaps TRBD1 (6 bases). The sample comprised tumor-infiltrating Tregs sorted from the breast tumor. This clonotype was sampled from a female donor with breast cancer. In nucleotides, the CDR3 is TGTGCCAGCAGCTTATTTGCGGCAGGGGATGGCGAGCAGTACTTC. Translation: CASSLFAAGDGEQYF.